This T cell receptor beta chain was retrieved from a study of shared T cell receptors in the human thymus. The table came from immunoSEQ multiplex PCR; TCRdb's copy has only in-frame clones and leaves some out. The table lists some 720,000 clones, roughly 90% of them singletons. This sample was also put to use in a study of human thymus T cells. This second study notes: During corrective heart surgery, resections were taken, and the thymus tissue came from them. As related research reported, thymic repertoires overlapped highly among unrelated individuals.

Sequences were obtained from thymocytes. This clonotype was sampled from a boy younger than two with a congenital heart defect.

The CDR3 sequence is CASSPRGVETQYF. The CDR3 DNA is TGTGCCAGCAGCCCCCGGGGGGTGGAGACCCAGTACTTC. This chain uses TRBV7-6 with TRBJ2-5, with TRBD2 matching 7 bases. The CDR3 loop spans 13 amino acids. From germline, CDR1 is SGHVS and CDR2 FNYEAQ. The J segment lost 5 bases and the V segment lost 5 bases, leaving 5 bases of the junction unmatched.